Listed below are T cell receptor beta chains from one sample, sequenced in a study of T cell responses to AZD1222 COVID-19 vaccine. Generated by immunoSEQ multiplex PCR, the TCRdb table keeps only in-frame clones and is missing some. This sample has about 150,000 clones, with 92% found just once. Source: peripheral blood, taken 28 days after the second AZD1222 dose. These receptors came from an adult who received the AZD1222 COVID-19 vaccine. The CDR3 runs from the conserved cysteine through the conserved F or W. The D gene is left open where the match is weak. Expanded clones get a size class; other rows say once, few or many, or leave the size out.

J gene: TRBJ2-7
clone size: NA
V gene: TRBV18
D gene: TRBD1
CDR3 DNA: TGTGCCAGCTCACCGATACCCGTCAGGGGGACAGGGGTCTACGAGCAGTACTTC
CDR3 protein: CASSPIPVRGTGVYEQYF

J gene: TRBJ2-6
clone size: once
V gene: TRBV4-3
D gene: TRBD1
CDR3 DNA: TGCGCCAGCAGCCAAGAAATAGGACAGGGAATCCAATCTGGGGCCAACGTCCTGACTTTC
CDR3 protein: CASSQEIGQGIQSGANVLTF

J gene: TRBJ2-1
clone size: NA
V gene: TRBV9
D gene: NA
CDR3 DNA: TGTGCCAGCAGCGTAGCGGACCCTAGGGATGAGCAGTTCTTC
CDR3 protein: CASSVADPRDEQFF

J gene: TRBJ2-3
clone size: few
V gene: TRBV10-3
D gene: NA
CDR3 DNA: TGTGCCATCAGTGAGAGTGAGTATACGCAGTATTTT
CDR3 protein: CAISESEYTQYF

J gene: TRBJ2-1
clone size: NA
V gene: TRBV27
D gene: NA
CDR3 DNA: TGTGCCAGCAGTTTAGTCTCCGGACAGCACAATGAGCAGTTCTTC
CDR3 protein: CASSLVSGQHNEQFF

J gene: TRBJ1-1
clone size: once
V gene: TRBV11-2
D gene: NA
CDR3 DNA: TGTGCCAGCAGCCCAGACGGGAACACTGAAGCTTTCTTT
CDR3 protein: CASSPDGNTEAFF

J gene: TRBJ1-1
clone size: NA
V gene: TRBV4-3
D gene: NA
CDR3 DNA: TGCGCCAGCAGCCGAGGCGCGAACACTGAAGCTTTCTTT
CDR3 protein: CASSRGANTEAFF

J gene: TRBJ2-7
clone size: NA
V gene: TRBV28
D gene: TRBD2
CDR3 DNA: TGTGCCAGCAGTTTAGGCGCTGGCGGGAGGAGCGAGCAGTACTTC
CDR3 protein: CASSLGAGGRSEQYF

J gene: TRBJ2-7
clone size: NA
V gene: TRBV3-1/TRBV3-2
D gene: NA
CDR3 DNA: TGTGCCAGCAGCCAAACCAGAGGAGGAAGCAGCCGCTCCTACGAGCAGTACTTC
CDR3 protein: CASSQTRGGSSRSYEQYF

J gene: TRBJ2-7
clone size: NA
V gene: TRBV10-3
D gene: TRBD1
CDR3 DNA: TGTGCCATCAGTGAGTCTTACAGGGGGTACGAGCAGTACTTC
CDR3 protein: CAISESYRGYEQYF

J gene: TRBJ1-5
clone size: NA
V gene: TRBV6-2/TRBV6-3
D gene: TRBD1
CDR3 DNA: TGTGCCAGCAGCTGGGACAGGGTAGGGGGGAATCAGCCCCAGCATTTT
CDR3 protein: CASSWDRVGGNQPQHF

J gene: TRBJ1-2
clone size: NA
V gene: TRBV5-1
D gene: NA
CDR3 DNA: TGCGCCAGCAACCCGGACCCACGGGGCTATGGCTACACCTTC
CDR3 protein: CASNPDPRGYGYTF

J gene: TRBJ1-5
clone size: NA
V gene: TRBV6-5
D gene: NA
CDR3 DNA: TGTGCCAGCGGATGGCCCCTCAATCAGCCCCAGCATTTT
CDR3 protein: CASGWPLNQPQHF

J gene: TRBJ2-5
clone size: NA
V gene: TRBV9
D gene: NA
CDR3 DNA: TGTGCCAGCAGCGTCACCGTCCGAGAGGGAGAGACCCAGTACTTC
CDR3 protein: CASSVTVREGETQYF

J gene: TRBJ2-7
clone size: NA
V gene: TRBV7-8
D gene: NA
CDR3 DNA: TGTGCCAGCAGCTTAGGAGGCGGAGAAGCGGCCTACGAGCAGTACTTC
CDR3 protein: CASSLGGGEAAYEQYF

J gene: TRBJ1-5
clone size: NA
V gene: TRBV27
D gene: TRBD1
CDR3 DNA: TGTGCCAGCAGTTTAGTGTACAGGGGGATTCAGCCCCAGCATTTT
CDR3 protein: CASSLVYRGIQPQHF

J gene: TRBJ2-2
clone size: NA
V gene: TRBV7-3
D gene: TRBD2
CDR3 DNA: TGTGCCAGCAGCCCCTCCAGCGGGAGGGCCTCGGTCGGGGAGCTGTTTTTT
CDR3 protein: CASSPSSGRASVGELFF

J gene: TRBJ1-1
clone size: NA
V gene: TRBV2
D gene: NA
CDR3 DNA: TGTGCCAGCAGGCGGGGAGGGAACACTGAAGCTTTCTTT
CDR3 protein: CASRRGGNTEAFF

J gene: TRBJ2-7
clone size: NA
V gene: TRBV30
D gene: TRBD1
CDR3 DNA: TGTGCCTGGAGTGTACTGAGTTATGGGCGGACAGGGAGATACGAGCAGTACTTC
CDR3 protein: CAWSVLSYGRTGRYEQYF

J gene: TRBJ1-2
clone size: NA
V gene: TRBV18
D gene: NA
CDR3 DNA: TGTGCCAGCTCACAGGGAGGTAACTATGGCTACACCTTC
CDR3 protein: CASSQGGNYGYTF

J gene: TRBJ1-1
clone size: NA
V gene: TRBV7-9
D gene: TRBD1
CDR3 DNA: TGTGCCAGCAGCTTAGCCGGGACAGCCAACACTGAAGCTTTCTTT
CDR3 protein: CASSLAGTANTEAFF

J gene: TRBJ2-2
clone size: once
V gene: TRBV6-5
D gene: NA
CDR3 DNA: TGTGCCAGCAGTTACGCAGGGACATCGAACACCGGGGAGCTGTTTTTT
CDR3 protein: CASSYAGTSNTGELFF

J gene: TRBJ2-1
clone size: NA
V gene: TRBV11-2
D gene: TRBD2
CDR3 DNA: TGTGCCAGCAGCTTAGGACTAGCGAGATTAAATGAGCAGTTCTTC
CDR3 protein: CASSLGLARLNEQFF

J gene: TRBJ2-5
clone size: NA
V gene: TRBV19
D gene: TRBD1
CDR3 DNA: TGTGCCAGTAGTATCCGGGACAGGGGTTCGGCCCAGTACTTC
CDR3 protein: CASSIRDRGSAQYF

J gene: TRBJ2-3
clone size: NA
V gene: TRBV7-6
D gene: NA
CDR3 DNA: TGTGCCAGCAGTTACGCAGGAATCACAGATACGCAGTATTTT
CDR3 protein: CASSYAGITDTQYF

J gene: TRBJ1-6
clone size: NA
V gene: TRBV28
D gene: TRBD1
CDR3 DNA: TGTGCCAGCAGCCCAGACAGGGGCGCACCCAATTCACCCCTCCACTTT
CDR3 protein: CASSPDRGAPNSPLHF